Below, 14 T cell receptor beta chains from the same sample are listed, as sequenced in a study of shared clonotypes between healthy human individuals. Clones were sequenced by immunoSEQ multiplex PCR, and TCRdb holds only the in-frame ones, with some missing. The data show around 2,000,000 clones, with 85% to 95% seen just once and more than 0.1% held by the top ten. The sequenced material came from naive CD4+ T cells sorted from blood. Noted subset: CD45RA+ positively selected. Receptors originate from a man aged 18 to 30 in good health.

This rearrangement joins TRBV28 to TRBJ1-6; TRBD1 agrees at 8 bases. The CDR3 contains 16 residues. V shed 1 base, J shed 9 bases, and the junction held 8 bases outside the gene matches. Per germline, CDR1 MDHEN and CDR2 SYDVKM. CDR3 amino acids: CASSLFIGQGGSPLHF. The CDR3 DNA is TGTGCCAGCAGTTTATTTATTGGACAGGGCGGTTCACCCCTCCACTTT.

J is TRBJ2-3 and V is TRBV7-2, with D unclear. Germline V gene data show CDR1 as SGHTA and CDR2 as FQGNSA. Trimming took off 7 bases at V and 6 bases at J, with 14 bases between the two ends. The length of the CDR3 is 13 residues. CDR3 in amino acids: CASTVRSADTQYF. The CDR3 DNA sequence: TGTGCCAGCACCGTAAGATCGGCTGATACGCAGTATTTT.

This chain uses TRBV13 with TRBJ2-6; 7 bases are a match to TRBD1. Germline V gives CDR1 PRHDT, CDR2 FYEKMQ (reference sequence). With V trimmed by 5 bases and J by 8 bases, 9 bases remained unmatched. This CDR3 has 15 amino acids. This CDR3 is CASSIGQVKSNVLTF. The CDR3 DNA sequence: TGTGCCAGCAGCATTGGACAGGTTAAGTCCAACGTCCTGACTTTC.

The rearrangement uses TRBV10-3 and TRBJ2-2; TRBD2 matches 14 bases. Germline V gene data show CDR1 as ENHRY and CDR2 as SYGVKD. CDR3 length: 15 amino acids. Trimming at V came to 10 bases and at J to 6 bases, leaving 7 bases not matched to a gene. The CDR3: CATLRLAGGPGELFF. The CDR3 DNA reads TGTGCCACCTTAAGACTAGCGGGAGGGCCCGGGGAGCTGTTTTTT.

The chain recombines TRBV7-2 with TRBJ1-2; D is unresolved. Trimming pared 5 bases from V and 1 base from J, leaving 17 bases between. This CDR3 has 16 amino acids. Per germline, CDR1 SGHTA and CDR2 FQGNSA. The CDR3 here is CASSQPGSLFNYGYTF. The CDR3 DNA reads TGTGCCAGCAGCCAGCCCGGCAGCCTATTTAACTATGGCTACACCTTC. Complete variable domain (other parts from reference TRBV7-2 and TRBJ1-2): GAGVSQSPSNKVTEKGKDVELRCDPISGHTALYWYRQSLGQGLEFLIYFQGNSAPDKSGLPSDRFSAERTGGSVSTLTIQRTQQEDSAVYLCASSQPGSLFNYGYTFGSGTRLTVV.

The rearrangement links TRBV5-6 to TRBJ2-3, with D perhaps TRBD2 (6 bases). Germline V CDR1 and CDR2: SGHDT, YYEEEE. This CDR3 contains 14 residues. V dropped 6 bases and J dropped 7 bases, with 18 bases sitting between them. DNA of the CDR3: TGTGCCAGCACCCCCCATACTCGGGACTATACGCAGTATTTT. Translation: CASTPHTRDYTQYF.

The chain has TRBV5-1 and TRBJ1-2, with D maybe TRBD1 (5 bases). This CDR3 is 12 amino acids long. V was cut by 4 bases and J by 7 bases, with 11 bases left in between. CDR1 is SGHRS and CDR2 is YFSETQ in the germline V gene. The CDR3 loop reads CASSKGVRGYTF. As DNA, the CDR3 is TGCGCCAGCAGCAAAGGGGTGCGTGGCTACACCTTC.

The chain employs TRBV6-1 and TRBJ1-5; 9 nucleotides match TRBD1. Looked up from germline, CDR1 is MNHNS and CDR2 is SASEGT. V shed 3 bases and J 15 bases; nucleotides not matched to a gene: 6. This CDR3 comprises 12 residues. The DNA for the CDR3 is TGTGCCAGCAGTGACCGGACAGGGGCTGGGCATTTT. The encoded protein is CASSDRTGAGHF.

CDR3 DNA sequence: TGTGCCAGCAGTAATATCAGGGGCGCGGCTTTCTTT. Its translation is CASSNIRGAAFF. This rearrangement joins TRBV6-5 to TRBJ1-1; possible D gene TRBD1, 6 bases. V lost 5 bases, J lost 11 bases, and 15 bases lay in between. This CDR3 contains 12 residues. CDR1 and CDR2 (germline): MNHEY, SVGAGI.

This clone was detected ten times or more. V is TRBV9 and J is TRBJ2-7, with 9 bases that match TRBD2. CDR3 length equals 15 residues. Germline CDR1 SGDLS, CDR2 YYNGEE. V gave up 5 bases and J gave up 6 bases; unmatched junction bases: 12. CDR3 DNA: TGTGCCAGCAGTCGATTAGCGGGAGACCCCCTCGAGCAGTACTTC. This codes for CASSRLAGDPLEQYF.

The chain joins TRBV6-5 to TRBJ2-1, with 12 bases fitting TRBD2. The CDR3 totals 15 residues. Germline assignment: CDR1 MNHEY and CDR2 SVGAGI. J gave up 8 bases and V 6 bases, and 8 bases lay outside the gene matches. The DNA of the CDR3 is TGTGCCAGCAGACCGTCTAGCGGGAGGGCTGATGAGCAGTTCTTC. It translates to CASRPSSGRADEQFF.

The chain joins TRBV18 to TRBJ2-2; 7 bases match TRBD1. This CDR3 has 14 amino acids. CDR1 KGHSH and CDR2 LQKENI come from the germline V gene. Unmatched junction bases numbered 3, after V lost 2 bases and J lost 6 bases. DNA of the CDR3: TGTGCCAGCTCACCAGACAGGGTGTCCGGGGAGCTGTTTTTT. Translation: CASSPDRVSGELFF.

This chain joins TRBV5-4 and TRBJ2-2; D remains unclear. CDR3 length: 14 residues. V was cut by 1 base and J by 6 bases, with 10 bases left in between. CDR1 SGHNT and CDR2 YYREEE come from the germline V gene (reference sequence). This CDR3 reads CASSLFLVPGELFF. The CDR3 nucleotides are TGTGCCAGCAGCTTGTTTCTAGTCCCCGGGGAGCTGTTTTTT.

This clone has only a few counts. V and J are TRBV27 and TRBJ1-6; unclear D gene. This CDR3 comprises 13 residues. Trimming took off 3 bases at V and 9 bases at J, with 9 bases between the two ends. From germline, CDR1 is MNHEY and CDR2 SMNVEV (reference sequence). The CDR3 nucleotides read TGTGCCAGCAGTTTGACGCTGGGTTCACCCCTCCACTTT. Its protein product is CASSLTLGSPLHF.